What follows describes a single TCR beta chain. After removal of 2 bases from V and 4 bases from J, the junction contained 6 bases not matched to a gene. The CDR3 contains 15 residues. CDR1 is LGHDT and CDR2 is YNNKEL in the germline V gene (reference sequence). Per the original methods: Estimation of nucleated cell counts was performed using reference gene primer amplification. Produced via immunoSEQ multiplex PCR; TCRdb's table is partial and in-frame only. D and trimming come from the DNA, and the V and J calls and clone size come from that table. The sample contains fewer than 400,000 clones, roughly 85% of which appear only once. This entry is derived from a study of blood T cell repertoires in COVID-19. Across the whole study: Collection of acute and convalescent COVID-19 samples took place in the United States, Italy and Spain.

Sequencing was done on a sample of PBMCs or T cells enriched from blood (not recorded which). The receptor was derived from a woman aged 25 to 39 who had been exposed to COVID-19. This sequence joins TRBV3-1 (or the pseudogene TRBV3-2) and TRBJ2-7; 9 nucleotides agree with TRBD2. CDR3 residues: CASSQRSSGRYEQYF. For the CDR3, the DNA is TGTGCCAGCAGCCAACGGTCGAGCGGGAGGTACGAGCAGTACTTC.